These 2 T cell receptor beta chains came from one sample sequenced in a study of molecular identifiers for immune sequencing clone quantification. TCRdb processed the PCR reads anew with MiXCR; each CDR3 protein has one entry. The sample gives nearly 650,000 distinct CDR3 sequences, about 25% of which show up once; about 0.78% is in the top ten. Sequenced material: naive CD8+ T cells from blood, with Jurkat cell RNA spiked in. Subset of the sample: FACS-sorted CD8+CD4-CCR7+CD45RA+ naive T cells. These receptors were taken from a human donor in good health. Some libraries in this study had Jurkat cell RNA spiked in.

The V call is TRBV20-1, the J call TRBJ1-5, with 7 nucleotides matching TRBD1. The CDR3 covers 19 residues. The V segment lost 3 bases and the J segment 2 bases; nucleotides outside the gene matches: 19. Germline CDR1 DFQATT, CDR2 SNEGSKA (reference sequence). This CDR3 reads CSASGTGTDNQIGNQPQHF. As DNA, the CDR3 is TGCAGTGCTAGCGGTACCGGGACAGATAACCAAATAGGCAATCAGCCCCAGCATTTT.

This chain connects TRBV4-1 to TRBJ1-4, with 9 bases lining up with TRBD1. Germline CDR1 is MGHRA and CDR2 is YSYEKL. V was clipped by 1 base and J by 10 bases; unmatched bases: 10. The CDR3 is 16 residues long. CDR3 sequence reads: CASSQGSTGGAAKLFF. The DNA of the CDR3 is TGCGCCAGCAGCCAAGGCTCCACAGGGGGCGCCGCAAAACTGTTTTTT.